The present T cell receptor (beta chain) was sequenced within a study of T cells in Graves' hyperthyroidism and ophthalmopathy. V was clipped by 5 bases and J by 5 bases, with 12 bases between them. Germline CDR1 SEHNR, CDR2 FQNEAQ (reference sequence). This CDR3 is built from 14 residues. Study-wide points: Blood also contained most expanded thyroid clonotypes above 0.001. In validation, the model predicted ophthalmopathy. These predictions came a median roughly seven months before onset.

TCR beta CDR3 region amplification was performed from RNA transcripts. A first-round RT-PCR of the TCR CDR3 used the HTBI primer set. MiXCR, applied by TCRdb to the multiplex PCR reads, yields one record per CDR3 protein. The sample consists of some 300,000 distinct CDR3 sequences, roughly 19% of them appearing once. This clonotype was seen more than once but under ten times. Its specificity is not known. The sequenced sample consisted of blood. This chain joins TRBV7-9 and TRBJ2-2; D unresolved. This clonotype was sampled from a man in his forties or fifties with Graves' ophthalmopathy. CDR3 amino acids: CASSVSLRTGELFF. In DNA, the CDR3 is TGTGCCAGCAGCGTTAGTTTACGTACCGGGGAGCTGTTTTTT.